These 18 T cell receptor beta chains were sequenced from one sample in a study of T cell responses to AZD1222 COVID-19 vaccine. Some clones are missing from TCRdb's copy, which holds only in-frame ones; the method was immunoSEQ multiplex PCR. The sample includes about 99,000 clones, about 89% seen only once; the top ten take 3.3%. The input for sequencing was peripheral blood, taken 28 days after the second dose of the MenACWY control vaccine. These receptors were obtained from an adult who received the MenACWY meningococcal vaccine as a control.

The chain joins TRBV6-2 or TRBV6-3 to TRBJ2-7, with a possible D match to TRBD2 (5 bases). Trimming took 0 bases from V and 0 from J, leaving 12 bases between them. Germline V gene sequence: CDR1 MNHEY, CDR2 SVGEGT. The CDR3 runs to 16 residues. The CDR3 reads CASSYSPVAGSYEQYF. The CDR3 region has the DNA TGTGCCAGCAGTTACTCCCCCGTCGCGGGCTCCTACGAGCAGTACTTC.

The chain is built from TRBV4-1 and TRBJ1-3; tentative D call: TRBD1 (5 bases). Germline V gene lookup returns CDR1 MGHRA and CDR2 YSYEKL. The CDR3 loop spans 16 amino acids. V lost 3 bases, J lost 0 bases, and 12 bases lay in between. As DNA, the CDR3 is TGCGCCAGCAGCCAGGGAGGGGCTCTCTCTGGAAACACCATATATTTT. Translated, it gives CASSQGGALSGNTIYF.

The chain has TRBV6-5 and TRBJ2-3, with D possibly matching TRBD2 (5 bases). CDR1 and CDR2 (germline): MNHEY, SVGAGI. Trimming removed 6 bases from V and 4 bases from J, with 8 bases in between. CDR3 size: 12 residues. CDR3 sequence reads: CASSGVADTQYF. The DNA of the CDR3 is TGTGCCAGCAGCGGGGTTGCAGATACGCAGTATTTT.

The chain has TRBV4-1 and TRBJ2-2; D not certain. The CDR3 is 16 amino acids. Trimming took 0 bases from V and 3 from J, leaving 11 bases between them. Germline V gene lookup returns CDR1 MGHRA and CDR2 YSYEKL. The CDR3 sequence: CASSQDPRRDTGELFF. CDR3 coding DNA: TGCGCCAGCAGCCAAGATCCACGACGTGACACCGGGGAGCTGTTTTTT.

The chain employs TRBV4-3 and TRBJ2-1, with TRBD2 identical over 8 bases. The CDR3 covers 19 residues. The junction had 17 bases not matched to a gene; V was cut back by 0 bases and J by 7 bases. In germline, CDR1 is LGHNA, CDR2 YSLEER. The CDR3 sequence is CASSQDNPSGVAGLNEQFF. The CDR3 nucleotides read TGCGCCAGCAGCCAAGACAACCCCTCGGGGGTAGCGGGGCTTAATGAGCAGTTCTTC.

V and J are TRBV7-8 and TRBJ2-7; D tentatively fits TRBD1 or TRBD2 (5 bases each). Germline V gene data show CDR1 as SGHVS and CDR2 as FQNEAQ. This CDR3 is 17 amino acids long. V lost 0 bases, J lost 5 bases, and 20 bases lay in between. The CDR3 here is CASSLAPPGTPQHEQYF. DNA of the CDR3: TGTGCCAGCAGCTTAGCCCCTCCAGGGACGCCCCAGCACGAGCAGTACTTC.

The chain uses TRBV12-3 or TRBV12-4 and TRBJ2-4; 8 nucleotides align to TRBD2. Unmatched junction bases numbered 8, after V lost 5 bases and J lost 14 bases. The CDR3 spans 12 residues. DNA of the CDR3: TGTGCCAGCAGTCCCGGGGGGGGGTTGGAGTACTTC. Residues: CASSPGGGLEYF.

This clone was observed a single time. This chain connects TRBV29-1 to TRBJ1-1; D call uncertain. Germline V gene lookup returns CDR1 SQVTM and CDR2 ANQGSEA. CDR3 length equals 11 residues. Trimming stripped 4 bases from V and 8 bases from J, with 11 bases between. CDR3 in DNA: TGCAGCGTTGGTAGAACGGACGAAGCTTTCTTT. Amino acid sequence: CSVGRTDEAFF.

This chain links TRBV19 with TRBJ1-5, with TRBD1 identical over 7 bases. V was clipped by 4 bases and J by 1 base; unmatched bases: 7. The CDR3 runs to 16 residues. Looked up from germline, CDR1 is LNHDA and CDR2 is SQIVND (reference sequence). The CDR3 loop reads CASSRRQGESNQPQHF. DNA for the CDR3: TGTGCCAGTAGTAGGCGACAGGGCGAGAGCAATCAGCCCCAGCATTTT.

This rearrangement joins TRBV5-1 to TRBJ2-7, with 9 bases matching TRBD1. V gave up 1 base and J gave up 1 base; unmatched junction bases: 3. Per germline, CDR1 SGHRS and CDR2 YFSETQ. The CDR3 runs 15 residues. The CDR3 DNA reads TGCGCCAGCAGCTTGTCCGGGACAGGGTCCTACGAGCAGTACTTC. Amino acids: CASSLSGTGSYEQYF.

A single count supports this clone. The chain joins TRBV5-4 to TRBJ1-2; 7 bases are a match to TRBD1. V was clipped by 4 bases and J by 3 bases; unmatched bases: 9. Germline V CDR1 and CDR2: SGHNT, YYREEE (reference sequence). The CDR3 totals 15 residues. CDR3 nucleotide sequence: TGTGCCAGCAGCCTGACCGGGACAGTAGACTATGGCTACACCTTC. This translates into CASSLTGTVDYGYTF.

V is TRBV2 and J is TRBJ1-2; the D gene is possibly TRBD1 (5 bases). V was pared by 8 bases and J by 4 bases, with 14 bases between. Germline loops: CDR1 SNHLY, CDR2 FYNNEI. The CDR3 loop spans 13 amino acids. In nucleotides, the CDR3 is TGTGCCAGCGCAGGAGGGGTGCCCTATGGCTACACCTTC. Protein sequence: CASAGGVPYGYTF.

This clone has a handful of counts. The chain recombines TRBV5-1 with TRBJ1-2; D ambiguous. Germline V CDR1 and CDR2: SGHRS, YFSETQ. The CDR3 is 12 residues long. The V gene lost 0 bases and the J gene lost 5 bases, with 5 bases spanning the gap. The CDR3 DNA is TGCGCCAGCAGCTTGGATCAGTATGGCTACACCTTC. Amino acid sequence: CASSLDQYGYTF.

The chain combines TRBV12-3 or TRBV12-4 with TRBJ2-1; 8 bases match TRBD1. Unmatched junction bases numbered 4, after V lost 5 bases and J lost 10 bases. CDR3 length equals 12 residues. In DNA, the CDR3 is TGTGCCAGCAGTCCAACAGGGGGGGAGCAGTTCTTC. It translates to CASSPTGGEQFF.

This clone was seen only once. The gene calls are TRBV28 and TRBJ1-6, with 9 bases lining up with TRBD1. V lost 5 bases and J lost 7; bases outside the gene matches: 9. The CDR3 runs to 16 residues. Germline lookup yields CDR1 MDHEN and CDR2 SYDVKM. This chain's CDR3 is CASSTPGQGTNSPLHF. CDR3 nucleotides: TGTGCCAGCAGTACCCCGGGACAGGGAACCAATTCACCCCTCCACTTT.

The chain links TRBV6-5 to TRBJ1-2, with unresolved D. V shed 5 bases and J shed 4 bases, with 17 bases lying between them. Germline CDR1 and CDR2: MNHEY and SVGAGI. This CDR3 has 15 residues. CDR3 region: CASSPGSGLGYGYTF. The CDR3 region has the DNA TGTGCCAGCAGTCCCGGGTCAGGCCTCGGCTATGGCTACACCTTC.

This chain links TRBV5-4 with TRBJ2-3, with D perhaps matching TRBD2 (5 bases). The germline gives CDR1 SGHNT, CDR2 YYREEE (reference sequence). V was cut by 0 bases and J by 3 bases, with 8 bases left in between. There are 14 residues in the CDR3. The CDR3, as DNA: TGTGCCAGCAGCTTGGATCGAGGGACAGATACGCAGTATTTT. Its protein is CASSLDRGTDTQYF.

The V gene is TRBV19, the J gene TRBJ2-1; 9 bases line up with TRBD2. Per germline, CDR1 LNHDA and CDR2 SQIVND (reference sequence). CDR3 length: 15 amino acids. The V gene end was trimmed by 6 bases and the J gene end by 9 bases; junction bases not matched to a gene: 12. The CDR3 protein is CASSTIRGGAAEQFF. CDR3 bases: TGTGCCAGTAGCACCATTCGCGGGGGGGCGGCTGAGCAGTTCTTC.